These 30 T cell receptor beta chains were all obtained from the same sample, sequenced in a study of a mutant IDH1 vaccine in newly diagnosed glioma. Assay used: immunoSEQ multiplex PCR; TCRdb lists only in-frame clones, some missing. This table has some 23,000 clones, roughly 93% appearing once. Time point described: baseline, week 1 (first vaccination visit). Documented treatment: pre-vaccination baseline after standard-of-care therapy. The source was PBMCs, collected from a glioma patient treated with radiotherapy, temozolomide or both. These TCRs come from a man aged 40-49 years with glioma.

This rearrangement joins TRBV27 to TRBJ1-1; D may be TRBD1 (5 bases). CDR3 length: 12 residues. In germline, CDR1 is MNHEY, CDR2 SMNVEV (reference sequence). Trimming shortened V by 8 bases and J by 4 bases, and 11 bases separated the two germline ends. CDR3 nucleotides: TGTGCCAGCGGTCTGGGGGGCACTGAAGCTTTCTTT. This sequence encodes CASGLGGTEAFF.

The V gene is TRBV19, the J gene TRBJ1-5; D remains ambiguous. In germline, CDR1 is LNHDA, CDR2 SQIVND (reference sequence). With 5 bases removed from V and 2 bases from J, the gap between germline ends came to 7 bases. The CDR3 covers 13 residues. The CDR3 reads CASSFGRNQPQHF. The CDR3 DNA reads TGTGCCAGTAGTTTTGGACGCAATCAGCCCCAGCATTTT.

V and J are TRBV4-1 and TRBJ1-1, with TRBD1 matching over 7 bases. Germline V lookup: CDR1 MGHRA, CDR2 YSYEKL. The CDR3 totals 15 residues. With V trimmed by 3 bases and J by 5 bases, 9 bases remained unmatched. The CDR3 coding sequence is TGCGCCAGCAGCCACCCTGACAGGGAGGGGACTGAAGCTTTCTTT. Residues: CASSHPDREGTEAFF.

V gene TRBV30 combines with J gene TRBJ2-7; D unclear. Per the germline V gene, CDR1 is GTSNPN and CDR2 is SVGIG (reference sequence). V was clipped by 2 bases and J by 6 bases, with 8 bases between them. The CDR3 has 11 amino acids. CDR3 loop: CAWSLLSEQYF. The CDR3 nucleotides read TGTGCCTGGAGTCTTTTGTCCGAGCAGTACTTC. Supplemented by reference TRBV30 and TRBJ2-7, the full variable domain reads SQTIHQWPATLVQPVGSPLSLECTVEGTSNPNLYWYRQAAGRGLQLLFYSVGIGQISSEVPQNLSASRPQDRQFILSSKKLLLSDSGFYLCAWSLLSEQYFGPGTRLTVT.

V is TRBV15 and J is TRBJ2-3; D might be TRBD1 (6 bases). This CDR3 is built from 14 residues. V shed 0 bases and J shed 4 bases, with 8 bases lying between them. Germline values: CDR1 LNHNV, CDR2 YYDKDF (reference sequence). The CDR3 region is CATSRDAGADTQYF. DNA of the CDR3: TGTGCCACCAGCAGAGATGCAGGGGCAGATACGCAGTATTTT.

The chain uses TRBV18 and TRBJ2-5; D ambiguous. V was trimmed by 5 bases and J by 1 base, leaving 8 bases between them. There are 13 residues in the CDR3. CDR1 and CDR2 (germline): KGHSH, LQKENI. CDR3 amino acids: CASSFGLQETQYF. CDR3 nucleotide sequence: TGTGCCAGCTCATTCGGGCTCCAAGAGACCCAGTACTTC.

The rearrangement uses TRBV9 and TRBJ1-2; D remains ambiguous. V was pared by 0 bases and J by 5 bases, with 8 bases between. In germline, CDR1 is SGDLS, CDR2 YYNGEE. The CDR3 is made up of 13 amino acids. The CDR3 DNA follows: TGTGCCAGCAGCGTAGGCGGTTGGTATGGCTACACCTTC. Protein product: CASSVGGWYGYTF.

The chain links TRBV5-4 to TRBJ2-3; the D call may be TRBD1 or TRBD2 (5 bases each). CDR1 and CDR2 from the germline V gene are SGHNT and YYREEE (reference sequence). This CDR3 has 15 residues. Trimming took 4 bases from V and 0 from J, leaving 12 bases between them. The CDR3 coding sequence is TGTGCCAGCAGCCTCGGGACGATAAGCACAGATACGCAGTATTTT. It translates to CASSLGTISTDTQYF.

J is TRBJ2-1 and V is TRBV27; 8 bases map to TRBD1. The CDR3 runs to 15 residues. V shed 4 bases and J 7 bases; nucleotides not matched to a gene: 9. Germline V gene sequence: CDR1 MNHEY, CDR2 SMNVEV (reference sequence). The DNA of the CDR3 is TGTGCCAGCAGTTCTCAGGGGGCGGGTATGAATGAGCAGTTCTTC. It yields the protein CASSSQGAGMNEQFF.

V and J are TRBV6-5 and TRBJ2-1; TRBD2 aligns across 9 bases. Germline loops: CDR1 MNHEY, CDR2 SVGAGI. J lost 8 bases, V lost 5 bases, and 7 bases had no gene match. This CDR3 has 14 residues. The CDR3 DNA sequence: TGTGCCAGCAGTCCGCGGGGGGGAGGGGATGAGCAGTTCTTC. As protein: CASSPRGGGDEQFF.

The CDR3 sequence: CASSEQVISGNTIYF. CDR3 in DNA: TGTGCCAGCAGCGAACAGGTCATCTCTGGAAACACCATATATTTT. The chain employs TRBV9 and TRBJ1-3, with a possible D match to TRBD1 (5 bases). The germline V gene encodes CDR1 SGDLS and CDR2 YYNGEE. The CDR3 totals 15 residues. Trimming took 3 bases from V and 0 from J, leaving 10 bases between them.

V is TRBV11-3 and J is TRBJ2-5; TRBD2 matches 9 bases. CDR1 is SGHNT and CDR2 is YENEEA in the germline V gene. The CDR3 runs to 15 residues. V shed 6 bases, J shed 5 bases, and the junction held 10 bases outside the gene matches. The CDR3 region has the DNA TGTGCCAGCAGTCCGGCGGGGGGGGCGTGGGAGACCCAGTACTTC. Translating gives CASSPAGGAWETQYF. Combining the CDR3 with reference TRBV11-3 and TRBJ2-5 gives the whole variable domain EAGVVQSPRYKIIEKKQPVAFWCNPISGHNTLYWYLQNLGQGPELLIRYENEEAVDDSQLPKDRFSAERLKGVDSTLKIQPAELGDSAVYLCASSPAGGAWETQYFGPGTRLLVL.

The genes are TRBV19 and TRBJ2-7, with D unclear. CDR1 and CDR2 (germline): LNHDA, SQIVND (reference sequence). This CDR3 has 15 residues. V lost 5 bases, J lost 3 bases, and 17 bases lay in between. The CDR3 region has the DNA TGTGCCAGTAGTCAATCAACGGACGGAAGCTACGAGCAGTACTTC. Translation gives CASSQSTDGSYEQYF.

The chain uses TRBV11-2 and TRBJ2-7, with a weak D call TRBD2 (5 bases). Looked up from germline, CDR1 is SGHAT and CDR2 is FQNNGV. The CDR3 sequence is 15 residues long. Trimming left V 5 bases short and J 4 bases short, with 18 bases between. CDR3 protein: CASSGERTRGYEQYF. DNA of the CDR3: TGTGCCAGCAGCGGGGAAAGAACCCGGGGATACGAGCAGTACTTC. Full variable domain (rest looked up from reference TRBV11-2 and TRBJ2-7): EAGVAQSPRYKIIEKRQSVAFWCNPISGHATLYWYQQILGQGPKLLIQFQNNGVVDDSQLPKDRFSAERLKGVDSTLKIQPAKLEDSAVYLCASSGERTRGYEQYFGPGTRLTVT.

The V call is TRBV7-9, the J call TRBJ2-7; TRBD2 aligns across 9 bases. Germline CDR1 reads SEHNR; CDR2 reads FQNEAQ (reference sequence). The CDR3 consists of 15 residues. V trimming: 0 bases; J trimming: 4 bases; junction bases outside the gene matches: 4. CDR3 DNA sequence: TGTGCCAGCAGCTTAGCTAGCGGGAGTAAGTACGAGCAGTACTTC. Its translation: CASSLASGSKYEQYF.

V gene TRBV6-6 combines with J gene TRBJ2-1; D is unresolved. The CDR3 spans 13 residues. Trimming shortened V by 5 bases and J by 2 bases, and 7 bases separated the two germline ends. The germline V gene has CDR1 MNHNY and CDR2 SVGAGI (reference sequence). The DNA of the CDR3 is TGTGCCAGCAGTACTCTCACCTACAATGAGCAGTTCTTC. It specifies CASSTLTYNEQFF.

The chain has TRBV19 and TRBJ1-3; D might be TRBD1 (5 bases). This CDR3 contains 13 residues. Trimming cost V 5 bases and J 4 bases, with 9 bases left between them. Germline CDR1 reads LNHDA; CDR2 reads SQIVND (reference sequence). The CDR3 region is CASSSPGGNTIYF. The DNA for the CDR3 is TGTGCCAGTAGTTCTCCAGGGGGAAACACCATATATTTT.

The chain recombines TRBV30 with TRBJ2-2; a possible D gene is TRBD1 (5 bases). Per germline, CDR1 GTSNPN and CDR2 SVGIG (reference sequence). V lost 5 bases to trimming and J lost 6 bases, with 10 bases between them. The CDR3 loop spans 12 amino acids. The chain's CDR3 is CAWWGAAGELFF. In nucleotides, the CDR3 is TGTGCCTGGTGGGGCGCCGCCGGGGAGCTGTTTTTT.

This clone came up once. The chain carries TRBV12-5 and TRBJ1-4, with D unresolved. Trimming stripped 2 bases from V and 8 bases from J, with 9 bases between. CDR3 length: 13 amino acids. Looked up from germline, CDR1 is LGHNT and CDR2 is FRNRAP. The CDR3 DNA follows: TGTGCTAGTGGTTTGTTGGGCGGGGAAAAACTGTTTTTT. The encoded protein is CASGLLGGEKLFF.

The chain uses TRBV29-1 and TRBJ2-5, with D perhaps TRBD2 (5 bases). The germline V gene encodes CDR1 SQVTM and CDR2 ANQGSEA. The germline V and J ends were trimmed by 3 bases and 0 bases, with 11 bases remaining between them. CDR3 length: 14 residues. CDR3 region: CSVERRAYQETQYF. In DNA form, the CDR3 reads TGCAGCGTTGAGCGGCGGGCCTACCAAGAGACCCAGTACTTC.

The rearrangement links TRBV30 to TRBJ1-2; D remains unclear. Trimming cost V 2 bases and J 0 bases, with 16 bases left between them. The germline CDR1 and CDR2 sequences are GTSNPN and SVGIG (reference sequence). The CDR3 consists of 16 residues. The CDR3 DNA is TGTGCCTGGAGTCCACTCAACCTACCAGCTAACTATGGCTACACCTTC. The encoded protein is CAWSPLNLPANYGYTF.

Comment on this clone: This sample includes further DNA sequences coding for the same CDR3. V usage is TRBV27 and J usage is TRBJ1-5; 9 bases match TRBD1. Germline loops: CDR1 MNHEY, CDR2 SMNVEV (reference sequence). The CDR3 is made up of 16 amino acids. The junction had 2 bases not matched to a gene; V was cut back by 2 bases and J by 0 bases. CDR3 residues: CASSLTGGYSNQPQHF. In nucleotides, the CDR3 is TGTGCCAGCAGTTTAACAGGGGGCTATAGCAATCAGCCCCAGCATTTT.

V and J are TRBV28 and TRBJ1-1, with D perhaps TRBD1 (5 bases). Trimming removed 5 bases at V and 6 bases at J, with 16 bases between. Germline lookup yields CDR1 MDHEN and CDR2 SYDVKM. The CDR3 runs 14 residues. The chain's CDR3 is CASSPPNWGAEAFF. CDR3 coding DNA: TGTGCCAGCAGTCCCCCCAATTGGGGGGCTGAAGCTTTCTTT.

This clone appeared a single time. This chain joins TRBV18 and TRBJ2-1; TRBD2 matches at 7 bases. The CDR3 contains 17 residues. Germline V gene data show CDR1 as KGHSH and CDR2 as LQKENI. V dropped 3 bases and J dropped 3; count of bases not matched to a gene: 11. The CDR3 loop reads CASSPKILAESYNEQFF. In DNA form, the CDR3 reads TGTGCCAGCTCACCCAAGATTCTAGCGGAAAGCTACAATGAGCAGTTCTTC. The full variable domain, completed using reference TRBV18 and TRBJ2-1, is NAGVMQNPRHLVRRRGQEARLRCSPMKGHSHVYWYRQLPEEGLKFMVYLQKENIIDESGMPKERFSAEFPKEGPSILRIQQVVRGDSAAYFCASSPKILAESYNEQFFGPGTRLTVL.

J is TRBJ2-1 and V is TRBV7-3, with D maybe TRBD1 (6 bases). Trimming pared 5 bases from V and 4 bases from J, leaving 15 bases between. The CDR3 has 15 residues. Germline V gives CDR1 SGHTA, CDR2 FQGTGA. The chain's CDR3 is CASSPRGGYYNEQFF. CDR3 coding DNA: TGTGCCAGCAGCCCGAGAGGGGGATATTACAATGAGCAGTTCTTC.

The chain combines TRBV29-1 with TRBJ2-1; perhaps TRBD1 as D (9 bases). Germline CDR1 is SQVTM and CDR2 is ANQGSEA. This CDR3 is 14 amino acids long. V was clipped by 7 bases and J by 5 bases, with 18 bases between them. CDR3 protein: CSAGGTGYDNEQFF. The CDR3 bases are TGCAGCGCGGGGGGGACAGGGTATGACAATGAGCAGTTCTTC.

The rearrangement joins TRBV5-8 to TRBJ2-2, with 7 bases matching TRBD1. The CDR3 runs to 15 residues. Losses at the gene ends were 3 bases for V and 1 base for J; bases not matched to a gene: 3. Germline V CDR1 and CDR2: SGHTS, YDEGEE. CDR3 sequence: CASSSGTVNTGELFF. CDR3 DNA sequence: TGTGCCAGCAGCTCCGGGACAGTGAACACCGGGGAGCTGTTTTTT.

The CDR3 sequence: CASEGQIYEQYF. The CDR3 coding sequence is TGTGCCAGCGAGGGACAGATCTACGAGCAGTACTTC. This chain joins TRBV2 and TRBJ2-7, with 7 nucleotides matching TRBD1. There are 12 residues in the CDR3. The junction had 4 bases not matched to a gene; V was cut back by 8 bases and J by 3 bases. Germline V lookup: CDR1 SNHLY, CDR2 FYNNEI.

The V gene is TRBV19, the J gene TRBJ1-4; unclear D gene. This CDR3 has 15 amino acids. The V gene's germline CDR1 is LNHDA and CDR2 SQIVND (reference sequence). Trimming removed 1 base at V and 0 bases at J, with 6 bases between. CDR3 bases: TGTGCCAGTAGTATAGTTGCAGCAACTAATGAAAAACTGTTTTTT. It is translated as CASSIVAATNEKLFF. The full variable domain, with the rest looked up from reference TRBV19 and TRBJ1-4, is DGGITQSPKYLFRKEGQNVTLSCEQNLNHDAMYWYRQDPGQGLRLIYYSQIVNDFQKGDIAEGYSVSREKKESFPLTVTSAQKNPTAFYLCASSIVAATNEKLFFGSGTQLSVL.

This chain links TRBV6-6 with TRBJ1-4; D is undetermined. CDR3 length equals 11 residues. Trimming pared 8 bases from V and 7 bases from J, leaving 8 bases between. The V gene's germline CDR1 is MNHNY and CDR2 SVGAGI (reference sequence). Here the CDR3 reads CASGTGEKLFF. CDR3 bases: TGTGCCAGCGGCACGGGTGAAAAACTGTTTTTT.